This T cell receptor (beta chain) derives from a study of blood T cell repertoires in COVID-19. Study background: Samples taken during acute and convalescent COVID-19 were collected in the United States, Italy and Spain.

In the original analysis: Amplification of reference gene primers provided the estimated nucleated cell counts. Sequencing used immunoSEQ multiplex PCR; TCRdb keeps in-frame clones, though not all of them. V, J and clone size are those of that table, while D and trimming were read from the DNA. Altogether fewer than 300,000 clones are present, approximately 90% being singletons, with the ten largest covering 2.2%. Seattle-derived patients entered the study during active infection and were followed longitudinally. The length of the CDR3 is 11 residues. Germline CDR1 is SNHLY and CDR2 is FYNNEI. Trimming left V 4 bases short and J 7 bases short, with 5 bases between.

The sequence came from a woman in her twenties or thirties with COVID-19, enrolled during active disease. The specimen was peripheral blood. This chain uses TRBV2 with TRBJ2-1; D gene uncertain. CDR3 loop: CASSVLNEQFF. CDR3 DNA: TGTGCCAGCAGTGTTTTAAATGAGCAGTTCTTC.